This T cell receptor (beta chain) was captured by sequencing in a study of response to subunit inactivated influenza vaccine. Whole-study results and caveats: Seasonal influenza vaccination, on each occasion, was suggested by the authors to recruit few new T cells.

The CDR3 loop spans 13 amino acids. V dropped 2 bases and J dropped 3 bases, with 8 bases sitting between them. Germline CDR1 SGHVS, CDR2 FNYEAQ. TCRdb passed the RT-PCR reads through MiXCR, listing each CDR3 protein once. In the table there are about 180,000 distinct CDR3 sequences, approximately 9.2% of which are singletons. For this clonotype: Its antigen is unknown.

The material was non-naive T cells sorted from PBMCs, obtained on the day of vaccination. The source of this sequence is a middle-aged man who received an inactivated influenza vaccine. The chain is built from TRBV7-6 and TRBJ2-7; maybe TRBD1 (5 bases). CDR3 region: CASSLQQDYEQYF. DNA for the CDR3: TGTGCCAGCAGCTTACAACAGGACTACGAGCAGTACTTC.